A single sample gave rise to the 20 T cell receptor beta chains below, sequenced in a study of early T cells in non-severe SARS-CoV-2 infection. Using its own MiXCR run on the 5' RACE reads, TCRdb lists one record per CDR3 protein. The sample lists more than 75,000 distinct CDR3 sequences, under 15% seen once, with about 6% in the top ten. The sequencing sample was made of whole blood. These receptors originate from an adult who was a healthcare worker with PCR-confirmed SARS-CoV-2 infection or an uninfected control (not recorded which).

The sample holds a few counts of this clonotype. The gene calls are TRBV5-1 and TRBJ1-1; possible D gene TRBD1, 5 bases. CDR1 is SGHRS and CDR2 is YFSETQ in the germline V gene. The CDR3 runs 15 residues. V lost 4 bases and J lost 1, with 14 bases in between. This CDR3 reads CASSKGGQANTEAFF. CDR3 sequence (DNA): TGCGCCAGCAGCAAGGGCGGACAAGCGAACACTGAAGCTTTCTTT.

A few counts support this clonotype. The chain joins TRBV12-3 or TRBV12-4 to TRBJ2-1; D is perhaps TRBD1 (6 bases). The CDR3 sequence is 13 residues long. Trimming took 4 bases from V and 10 from J, leaving 14 bases between them. CDR3 loop: CASSWLFDREQFF. CDR3 in DNA: TGTGCCAGCAGTTGGCTTTTTGACAGGGAGCAGTTCTTC.

In this sample, this clonotype turned up a few times. The CDR3: CASSLGTSLRNEQFF. CDR3 bases: TGTGCCAGCAGCCTAGGGACTAGCCTCCGCAATGAGCAGTTCTTC. The V gene is TRBV4-2, the J gene TRBJ2-1; TRBD2 aligns across 9 bases. Germline trimming cut 4 bases from V and 6 bases from J; bases unmatched to any gene: 7. The CDR3 spans 15 residues. CDR1 LGHNA and CDR2 YNFKEQ come from the germline V gene.

This clonotype was recorded a few times. This chain joins TRBV6-2 or TRBV6-3 and TRBJ1-2; the D gene is possibly TRBD1 (6 bases). The germline CDR1 and CDR2 sequences are MNHEY and SVGEGT. The CDR3 runs to 11 residues. V dropped 9 bases and J dropped 4 bases, with 9 bases sitting between them. CDR3 nucleotide sequence: TGTGCCAGTAAGACAGGCTATGGCTACACCTTC. This translates into CASKTGYGYTF.

This clonotype has a handful of counts. This sequence joins TRBV11-2 and TRBJ2-1; D is undetermined. V lost 5 bases, J lost 7 bases, and 9 bases lay in between. Germline CDR1 SGHAT, CDR2 FQNNGV. The CDR3 is made up of 12 amino acids. The CDR3 here is CASSLQRNEQFF. DNA for the CDR3: TGTGCCAGCAGCCTCCAAAGGAATGAGCAGTTCTTC.

The gene calls are TRBV19 and TRBJ1-2; D is ambiguous. Germline V gives CDR1 LNHDA, CDR2 SQIVND (reference sequence). With 6 bases removed from V and 0 bases from J, the gap between germline ends came to 8 bases. The CDR3 loop spans 13 amino acids. CDR3: CASRHIANYGYTF. DNA for the CDR3: TGTGCCAGTAGGCACATCGCTAACTATGGCTACACCTTC.

This clonotype was recorded a few times. This chain links TRBV7-9 with TRBJ2-1; D is ambiguous. The CDR3 extends over 12 amino acids. CDR1 and CDR2 from the germline V gene are SEHNR and FQNEAQ (reference sequence). V gave up 4 bases and J gave up 5 bases, with 6 bases separating them. As DNA, the CDR3 is TGTGCCAGCAGCTCGGCCAACAATGAGCAGTTCTTC. Translated: CASSSANNEQFF.

This chain connects TRBV2 to TRBJ2-1; a weak D match, TRBD2 (5 bases). The CDR3 has 15 residues. Germline CDR1 reads SNHLY; CDR2 reads FYNNEI. Trimming left V 7 bases short and J 4 bases short, with 17 bases between. The CDR3 DNA follows: TGTGCCAGCAAGCGGTCCCCAGGTATTTACAATGAGCAGTTCTTC. Protein sequence: CASKRSPGIYNEQFF. The full variable domain, in which reference TRBV2 and TRBJ2-1 provide the parts outside the CDR3, is EPEVTQTPSHQVTQMGQEVILRCVPISNHLYFYWYRQILGQKVEFLVSFYNNEISEKSEIFDDQFSVERPDGSNFTLKIRSTKLEDSAMYFCASKRSPGIYNEQFFGPGTRLTVL.

At least ten counts were recorded for this clonotype. The chain has TRBV7-6 and TRBJ2-2; TRBD1 might be the D (6 bases). The length of the CDR3 is 15 residues. Trimming shortened V by 6 bases and J by 1 base, and 12 bases separated the two germline ends. Germline values: CDR1 SGHVS, CDR2 FNYEAQ. The CDR3 loop is CASSSGQMNTGELFF. CDR3 DNA: TGTGCCAGCAGTTCCGGACAGATGAACACCGGGGAGCTGTTTTTT.

The table lists this clonotype with a few counts. The V and J genes are TRBV7-8 and TRBJ1-2; D is undetermined. V dropped 2 bases and J dropped 4 bases, with 8 bases sitting between them. The CDR3 sequence is 13 residues long. Germline V gene lookup returns CDR1 SGHVS and CDR2 FQNEAQ. CDR3 DNA sequence: TGTGCCAGCAGCTTAATAACGGGCTATGGCTACACCTTC. Encoded protein: CASSLITGYGYTF.

The chain's CDR3 is CASSPGQGGTYEQYF. The CDR3 DNA reads TGTGCCAGCAGCCCGGGACAGGGAGGGACCTACGAGCAGTACTTC. This sequence joins TRBV7-6 and TRBJ2-7, with 9 bases matching TRBD1. The CDR3 covers 15 residues. Germline lookup yields CDR1 SGHVS and CDR2 FNYEAQ. Unmatched junction bases numbered 7, after V lost 5 bases and J lost 2 bases.

The chain employs TRBV4-2 and TRBJ2-5; D call uncertain. Germline V CDR1 and CDR2: LGHNA, YNFKEQ. This CDR3 comprises 15 residues. The ends were cut back, 1 base at V and 0 bases at J, with 9 bases in the middle. The CDR3 loop reads CASSQGGADQETQYF. The CDR3 nucleotides read TGTGCCAGCAGCCAAGGCGGAGCCGACCAAGAGACCCAGTACTTC.

This clonotype has a count of ten or more. As DNA, the CDR3 is TGTGCCAGCAACCTGGCTAGTTCCGGGGAGCTGTTTTTT. Translating gives CASNLASSGELFF. The rearrangement links TRBV28 to TRBJ2-2; no reliable D call. This CDR3 has 13 residues. Trimming stripped 7 bases from V and 6 bases from J, with 12 bases between. Germline lookup yields CDR1 MDHEN and CDR2 SYDVKM.

This clonotype occurred a few times. This chain uses TRBV29-1 with TRBJ2-1; TRBD1 matches 10 bases. The junction had 14 bases not matched to a gene; V was cut back by 5 bases and J by 16 bases. CDR1 is SQVTM and CDR2 is ANQGSEA in the germline V gene. The CDR3 extends over 13 amino acids. In nucleotides, the CDR3 is TGCAGCGTTCCGAGACAGGGGGCGGATTACGGTTTCTTC. The encoded protein is CSVPRQGADYGFF.

Only a few counts were recorded for this clonotype. The gene calls are TRBV10-2 and TRBJ1-5, with D possibly matching TRBD1 (6 bases). The germline V gene has CDR1 WSHSY and CDR2 SAAADI. The CDR3 has 14 amino acids. V was cut by 5 bases and J by 7 bases, with 15 bases left in between. CDR3 protein: CASSIQGGRQPQHF. As DNA, the CDR3 is TGCGCCAGCAGTATACAGGGCGGGAGGCAGCCCCAGCATTTT.

Only a few counts were recorded for this clonotype. This chain links TRBV5-1 with TRBJ2-7, with D unclear. CDR1 and CDR2 (germline): SGHRS, YFSETQ. V shed 5 bases and J shed 2 bases, with 14 bases lying between them. This CDR3 has 14 residues. The CDR3 nucleotides are TGCGCCAGCAGATCTTGGGCACCCCCCTACGAGCAGTACTTC. Protein product: CASRSWAPPYEQYF.

This clonotype was detected only a few times. The gene calls are TRBV4-1 and TRBJ2-3; TRBD1 agrees at 10 bases. The germline V gene encodes CDR1 MGHRA and CDR2 YSYEKL. V shed 0 bases, J shed 4 bases, and the junction held 7 bases outside the gene matches. The CDR3 is 17 residues long. CDR3 amino acids: CASSQDLGTGAADTQYF. DNA of the CDR3: TGCGCCAGCAGCCAAGATTTAGGGACAGGGGCCGCAGATACGCAGTATTTT.

The chain links TRBV4-1 to TRBJ2-5, with TRBD2 matching 7 bases. CDR1 is MGHRA, CDR2 YSYEKL, per germline. The ends lost 3 bases at V and 4 bases at J; junction bases unmatched: 8. CDR3 length: 15 residues. The CDR3 sequence is CASSHPGRLAETQYF. In nucleotides, the CDR3 is TGCGCCAGCAGCCACCCGGGACGACTAGCAGAGACCCAGTACTTC.

The chain has TRBV10-2 and TRBJ1-1; 9 bases match TRBD1. CDR1 and CDR2 (germline): WSHSY, SAAADI. This CDR3 region has 14 residues. V dropped 7 bases and J dropped 1; count of bases not matched to a gene: 4. CDR3 in amino acids: CASNRDRENTEAFF. CDR3 bases: TGCGCCAGCAATAGGGACAGGGAGAACACTGAAGCTTTCTTT.

The V and J genes are TRBV12-3 or TRBV12-4 and TRBJ1-3; a weak D match, TRBD1 (5 bases). Between the trimmed V and J ends, which lost 5 bases and 4 bases, there was a span of 12 bases. The CDR3 totals 14 residues. CDR3 coding DNA: TGTGCCAGCAGTCCCAGGGCTGGCGGAAACACCATATATTTT. It codes for CASSPRAGGNTIYF.